The next 32 T cell receptor beta chains were all read from a single sample in a study of T cell responses to AZD1222 COVID-19 vaccine. Profiling relied on immunoSEQ multiplex PCR, and the TCRdb table lists in-frame clones only, not all of them. The data show more than 80,000 clones, approximately 85% seen once. The material sequenced was peripheral blood, taken 28 days after the second AZD1222 dose. The source is an adult who received the AZD1222 COVID-19 vaccine.

The gene calls are TRBV12-3 or TRBV12-4 and TRBJ2-3, with a tentative D call TRBD2 (6 bases). This CDR3 region has 12 residues. With 10 bases removed from V and 5 bases from J, the gap between germline ends came to 13 bases. This chain's CDR3 is CATGGKEDTQYF. Here the CDR3 DNA reads TGTGCCACTGGCGGGAAGGAAGATACGCAGTATTTT.

This clone has just a few counts. One junction end disagrees with the germline gene, perhaps due to a read error. This chain links TRBV28 with TRBJ2-7; D is perhaps TRBD2 (5 bases). The CDR3 covers 12 residues. Germline values: CDR1 MDHEN, CDR2 SYDVKM. CDR3 coding DNA: TGTGCCAGCAGTTTGACGGGGTTTAGTCCGGACTTC. Translated, it gives CASSLTGFSPDF.

There are a few counts of this clone. The chain carries TRBV13 and TRBJ2-7, with 11 bases aligning to TRBD2. The ends lost 2 bases at V and 6 bases at J; junction bases unmatched: 3. Germline assignment: CDR1 PRHDT and CDR2 FYEKMQ (reference sequence). The CDR3 extends over 14 amino acids. CDR3 region: CASSLLLAGGEQYF. In DNA, the CDR3 is TGTGCCAGCAGCTTACTCCTAGCGGGGGGCGAGCAGTACTTC.

V and J are TRBV28 and TRBJ2-1; D tentatively reads TRBD1 or TRBD2 (5 bases each). Germline V CDR1 and CDR2: MDHEN, SYDVKM. The germline V and J ends were trimmed by 4 bases and 8 bases, with 24 bases remaining between them. The CDR3 covers 17 residues. The CDR3 is CASSSSGTDTSFDEQFF. The CDR3 region has the DNA TGTGCCAGCAGTTCCTCCGGGACCGACACCTCTTTTGATGAGCAGTTCTTC. The complete variable domain, with remaining parts taken from reference TRBV28 and TRBJ2-1, reads DVKVTQSSRYLVKRTGEKVFLECVQDMDHENMFWYRQDPGLGLRLIYFSYDVKMKEKGDIPEGYSVSREKKERFSLILESASTNQTSMYLCASSSSGTDTSFDEQFFGPGTRLTVL.

This sequence joins TRBV7-2 and TRBJ1-5; maybe TRBD1 (5 bases). CDR3 size: 15 residues. Germline V lookup: CDR1 SGHTA, CDR2 FQGNSA. V lost 3 bases and J 3 bases, leaving 12 bases between the germline ends. The CDR3 region has the DNA TGTGCCAGCAGCTTGCCGGGACGGGACAATCAGCCCCAGCATTTT. Its protein product is CASSLPGRDNQPQHF.

The V and J genes are TRBV12-3 or TRBV12-4 and TRBJ2-5; maybe TRBD1 (6 bases). The V gene lost 11 bases and the J gene lost 5 bases, with 12 bases spanning the gap. The CDR3 has 11 amino acids. CDR3 in DNA: TGTGCCTCTGCCCAGGGGGAGACCCAGTACTTC. Protein: CASAQGETQYF.

The V and J genes are TRBV6-2 or TRBV6-3 and TRBJ2-7; D possibly corresponds to TRBD2 (8 bases). The CDR3 is 17 amino acids. V gave up 5 bases and J gave up 2 bases, with 22 bases separating them. Germline V gene data show CDR1 as MNHEY and CDR2 as SVGEGT. CDR3 coding DNA: TGTGCCAGCAGTCCGGGACAGACCCAGCGGGAGACCTACGAGCAGTACTTC. Its translation is CASSPGQTQRETYEQYF.

The chain links TRBV30 to TRBJ2-2; 7 bases line up with TRBD1. Trimming took 4 bases from V and 1 from J; bases not matched to a gene: 12. Germline CDR1 is GTSNPN and CDR2 is SVGIG (reference sequence). The CDR3 covers 17 residues. The CDR3 DNA follows: TGTGCCTGGATTCAAGTTTCGACAGGGAGGAACACCGGGGAGCTGTTTTTT. Translated: CAWIQVSTGRNTGELFF.

This clone has more than one count but fewer than ten. This chain uses TRBV28 with TRBJ2-7; 8 bases are shared with TRBD2. The CDR3 extends over 19 amino acids. CDR1 and CDR2 (germline): MDHEN, SYDVKM. J was trimmed by 3 bases and V by 5 bases; bases with no gene match: 21. The chain's CDR3 is CASSPGTSLTSGYYYEQYF. CDR3 in DNA: TGTGCCAGCAGTCCCGGGACATCCCTAACTAGCGGTTATTACTACGAGCAGTACTTC.

The V and J genes are TRBV19 and TRBJ1-1; D unclear. Germline CDR1 LNHDA, CDR2 SQIVND (reference sequence). The V end was cut by 5 bases, the J end by 7 bases, with 17 bases between. This CDR3 region has 14 residues. The CDR3 sequence: CASSLVRRRIEAFF. CDR3 nucleotides: TGTGCCAGTAGTTTGGTTCGTCGGCGGATTGAAGCTTTCTTT.

This rearrangement joins TRBV5-1 to TRBJ1-2; D is ambiguous. Germline assignment: CDR1 SGHRS and CDR2 YFSETQ. This CDR3 is 13 amino acids long. V lost 5 bases, J lost 0 bases, and 8 bases lay in between. The CDR3 reads CASRQDSNYGYTF. CDR3 DNA sequence: TGCGCCAGCAGGCAGGACTCTAACTATGGCTACACCTTC.

The chain is built from TRBV6-6 and TRBJ2-7, with 11 nucleotides matching TRBD2. From germline, CDR1 is MNHNY and CDR2 SVGAGI (reference sequence). V shed 5 bases, J shed 3 bases, and the junction held 15 bases outside the gene matches. CDR3 length: 18 residues. This chain's CDR3 is CASSPPTRLAGTFYEQYF. The CDR3, as DNA: TGTGCCAGCAGTCCTCCCACCCGACTAGCGGGGACCTTCTACGAGCAGTACTTC.

V is TRBV9 and J is TRBJ1-5; 7 nucleotides align to TRBD1. J gave up 1 base and V 4 bases, and 2 bases lay outside the gene matches. CDR3 size: 14 residues. Germline CDR1 reads SGDLS; CDR2 reads YYNGEE. CDR3 sequence: CASSQGGSNQPQHF. The CDR3 nucleotides are TGTGCCAGCAGCCAGGGGGGGAGCAATCAGCCCCAGCATTTT.

The gene calls are TRBV11-3 and TRBJ1-1; no clear D. The CDR3 consists of 15 residues. Germline loops: CDR1 SGHNT, CDR2 YENEEA. V was trimmed by 2 bases and J by 1 base, leaving 11 bases between them. In DNA, the CDR3 is TGTGCCAGCAGCTTATCGGATAAGTCGAACACTGAAGCTTTCTTT. It codes for CASSLSDKSNTEAFF. Full variable domain (rest looked up from reference TRBV11-3 and TRBJ1-1): EAGVVQSPRYKIIEKKQPVAFWCNPISGHNTLYWYLQNLGQGPELLIRYENEEAVDDSQLPKDRFSAERLKGVDSTLKIQPAELGDSAVYLCASSLSDKSNTEAFFGQGTRLTVV.

The chain couples TRBV21-1 to TRBJ2-3; the table's D call TRBD2 went unverified against the DNA. TRBV21-1 corresponds to a pseudogene. The CDR3 contains 16 residues. The DNA of the CDR3 is TGTGCCAGCAGCAAAGCTCCCGGGAGCCGCACAGATACGCAGTATTTT. This sequence encodes CASSKAPGSRTDTQYF.

CDR3: CASGDIGELFF. The CDR3 region has the DNA TGTGCCAGCGGGGACATCGGGGAGCTGTTTTTT. The chain recombines TRBV6-5 with TRBJ2-2; TRBD1 might be the D (6 bases). Trimming stripped 8 bases from V and 7 bases from J, with 8 bases between. Germline values: CDR1 MNHEY, CDR2 SVGAGI. The CDR3 consists of 11 residues.

The rearrangement joins TRBV29-1 to TRBJ1-3, with TRBD1 as a possible D gene (5 bases). CDR1 is SQVTM, CDR2 ANQGSEA, per germline. The V and J ends lost 4 bases and 4 bases respectively, with 11 bases between them. The CDR3 spans 13 residues. In nucleotides, the CDR3 is TGCAGCGTTGCACAGGCTGGGGGAAACACCATATATTTT. Amino acid sequence: CSVAQAGGNTIYF.

A single count supports this clone. V usage is TRBV2 and J usage is TRBJ1-5, with TRBD1 matching 7 bases. With V trimmed by 4 bases and J by 1 base, 4 bases remained unmatched. CDR1 is SNHLY, CDR2 FYNNEI, per germline. This CDR3 comprises 15 residues. The CDR3 protein is CASSGLQGSNQPQHF. The CDR3 nucleotides read TGTGCCAGCAGTGGGCTACAGGGGAGCAATCAGCCCCAGCATTTT.

This clone was seen a few times. The chain is built from TRBV2 and TRBJ2-7; 10 bases line up with TRBD1. The CDR3 is 15 amino acids. Germline trimming cut 5 bases from V and 1 base from J; bases unmatched to any gene: 5. Germline V gives CDR1 SNHLY, CDR2 FYNNEI. This CDR3 reads CASSPGTGVSYEQYF. The DNA of the CDR3 is TGTGCCAGCAGTCCCGGGACAGGGGTTTCCTACGAGCAGTACTTC. Full variable domain (remainder filled in from reference TRBV2 and TRBJ2-7): EPEVTQTPSHQVTQMGQEVILRCVPISNHLYFYWYRQILGQKVEFLVSFYNNEISEKSEIFDDQFSVERPDGSNFTLKIRSTKLEDSAMYFCASSPGTGVSYEQYFGPGTRLTVT.

As DNA, the CDR3 is TGTGCCAGCAGCCAGGGGGCAGGGAGGTTGAACACTGAAGCTTTCTTT. As protein: CASSQGAGRLNTEAFF. The genes are TRBV25-1 and TRBJ1-1, with 8 bases that match TRBD1. The CDR3 is made up of 16 amino acids. Germline CDR1 and CDR2: MGHDK and SYGVNS. With V trimmed by 6 bases and J by 0 bases, 9 bases remained unmatched.

The chain is built from TRBV2 and TRBJ2-2, with D possibly TRBD1 on 6 matching bases. Trimming left V 6 bases short and J 2 bases short, with 10 bases between. From germline, CDR1 is SNHLY and CDR2 FYNNEI. This CDR3 comprises 14 residues. CDR3 DNA: TGTGCCAGCAGAGAGGACAGCAACACCGGGGAGCTGTTTTTT. It codes for CASREDSNTGELFF.

This clone was counted a single time. The chain joins TRBV6-5 to TRBJ1-5, with 7 bases that match TRBD1. The CDR3 consists of 14 residues. With 6 bases clipped from V and 2 bases from J, the junction kept 4 bases outside the gene matches. CDR1 is MNHEY, CDR2 SVGAGI, per germline. The CDR3 DNA is TGTGCCAGCAGACCTACAGGGGGCAATCAGCCCCAGCATTTT. Its translation is CASRPTGGNQPQHF.

This chain links TRBV2 with TRBJ1-3, with 8 bases lining up with TRBD1. Germline V CDR1 and CDR2: SNHLY, FYNNEI. J gave up 4 bases and V 6 bases, and 11 bases lay outside the gene matches. This CDR3 contains 16 residues. The CDR3 sequence: CASRLTGVGEGNTIYF. Here the CDR3 DNA reads TGTGCCAGCAGATTGACAGGGGTGGGGGAAGGAAACACCATATATTTT.

The chain uses TRBV5-1 and TRBJ2-1; 14 bases are a match to TRBD2. The CDR3 is 16 residues long. V was clipped by 0 bases and J by 7 bases; unmatched bases: 3. The germline V gene has CDR1 SGHRS and CDR2 YFSETQ. The CDR3 sequence is CASSLAGTSGGNEQFF. In DNA, the CDR3 is TGCGCCAGCAGCTTGGCGGGGACTAGCGGGGGTAATGAGCAGTTCTTC.

The genes are TRBV9 and TRBJ1-2; maybe TRBD1 (6 bases). The V end lost 0 bases, the J end lost 1 base, and 10 bases lay between the germline ends. Germline loops: CDR1 SGDLS, CDR2 YYNGEE. The CDR3 loop spans 15 amino acids. CDR3 in DNA: TGTGCCAGCAGCGTAGCGCCGGGACATAACTATGGCTACACCTTC. As protein: CASSVAPGHNYGYTF.

The V call is TRBV28, the J call TRBJ1-2; D remains unclear. Per the germline V gene, CDR1 is MDHEN and CDR2 is SYDVKM. The CDR3 is 14 amino acids. The V end was cut by 7 bases, the J end by 2 bases, with 14 bases between. This CDR3 reads CASIPPAGNYGYTF. The CDR3, as DNA: TGTGCCAGCATCCCGCCGGCGGGAAACTATGGCTACACCTTC.

This clone was seen once. The chain carries TRBV7-2 and TRBJ2-5, with 7 nucleotides matching TRBD1. CDR1 and CDR2 from the germline V gene are SGHTA and FQGNSA. J was trimmed by 5 bases and V by 5 bases; bases with no gene match: 14. The CDR3 length is 16 residues. The CDR3 is CASSLRWQGVVETQYF. CDR3 DNA sequence: TGTGCCAGCAGCCTCAGGTGGCAGGGGGTAGTGGAGACCCAGTACTTC. Full variable domain (remainder filled in from reference TRBV7-2 and TRBJ2-5): GAGVSQSPSNKVTEKGKDVELRCDPISGHTALYWYRQSLGQGLEFLIYFQGNSAPDKSGLPSDRFSAERTGGSVSTLTIQRTQQEDSAVYLCASSLRWQGVVETQYFGPGTRLLVL.

The DNA for the CDR3 is TGTGCCAGCAGCCCGGGACTAGATGGGGAGACCCAGTACTTC. Protein sequence: CASSPGLDGETQYF. V and J are TRBV7-3 and TRBJ2-5, with TRBD2 identical over 8 bases. The CDR3 covers 14 residues. The ends lost 5 bases at V and 5 bases at J; junction bases unmatched: 7. Germline values: CDR1 SGHTA, CDR2 FQGTGA.

The rearrangement links TRBV28 to TRBJ2-2; D ambiguous. From germline, CDR1 is MDHEN and CDR2 SYDVKM. The CDR3 is 14 amino acids. V was shortened by 5 bases and J by 2 bases, with 9 bases between the two germline ends. The CDR3: CASSPSRNTGELFF. CDR3 DNA: TGTGCCAGCAGTCCTAGTAGAAACACCGGGGAGCTGTTTTTT.

The V call is TRBV2, the J call TRBJ2-1; 7 positions agree with TRBD2. Germline CDR1 SNHLY, CDR2 FYNNEI. Trimming took 6 bases from V and 7 from J; bases not matched to a gene: 12. The CDR3 spans 15 residues. The CDR3: CASSAELGGVNEQFF. The CDR3 DNA is TGTGCCAGCAGCGCAGAACTGGGGGGGGTTAATGAGCAGTTCTTC.

This sequence joins TRBV7-9 and TRBJ2-7, with D perhaps TRBD1 or TRBD2 (5 bases each). The CDR3 is 15 amino acids. Germline values: CDR1 SEHNR, CDR2 FQNEAQ (reference sequence). Trimming stripped 2 bases from V and 2 bases from J, with 13 bases between. The CDR3 sequence: CASSLYGTETYEQYF. CDR3 coding DNA: TGTGCCAGCAGCTTATACGGGACGGAAACCTACGAGCAGTACTTC.

This clone was seen more than once but under ten times. The rearrangement links TRBV7-2 to TRBJ2-6; 14 nucleotides agree with TRBD2. The V segment lost 5 bases and the J segment 2 bases; nucleotides outside the gene matches: 2. Looked up from germline, CDR1 is SGHTA and CDR2 is FQGNSA. The CDR3 has 17 amino acids. This CDR3 is CASSTGLAGAGANVLTF. The CDR3, as DNA: TGTGCCAGCAGCACGGGACTAGCGGGAGCTGGGGCCAACGTCCTGACTTTC.